This paragraph reports one TCR beta chain. What it binds is not known. This entry belongs to a study of post-analysis software for immune sequencing data. Points from the study as a whole: With TRBV5-6, TRBV5-1 and TRBV20-1 included, about five TRBV segments were more frequent in patients than in controls.

The V gene's germline CDR1 is SGDLS and CDR2 YYNGEE. The V segment lost 3 bases and the J segment 9 bases; nucleotides outside the gene matches: 9. The CDR3 sequence is 14 residues long. Unique molecular identifiers tagged the TCR beta cDNA libraries. A single record per CDR3 protein comes from TCRdb applying MiXCR to the PCR reads. The repertoire consists of hundreds of thousands of distinct CDR3 sequences, with 25% to 30% occurring once and the leading ten covering roughly 0.53%. This receptor was identified in a girl between 10 and 17 years old with multiple sclerosis. The sequenced sample was blood. The chain has TRBV9 and TRBJ2-5, with TRBD2 matching over 9 bases. This CDR3 is CASSAGLALLAQYF. The CDR3 nucleotides are TGTGCCAGCAGCGCGGGACTAGCCCTTCTCGCCCAGTACTTC.